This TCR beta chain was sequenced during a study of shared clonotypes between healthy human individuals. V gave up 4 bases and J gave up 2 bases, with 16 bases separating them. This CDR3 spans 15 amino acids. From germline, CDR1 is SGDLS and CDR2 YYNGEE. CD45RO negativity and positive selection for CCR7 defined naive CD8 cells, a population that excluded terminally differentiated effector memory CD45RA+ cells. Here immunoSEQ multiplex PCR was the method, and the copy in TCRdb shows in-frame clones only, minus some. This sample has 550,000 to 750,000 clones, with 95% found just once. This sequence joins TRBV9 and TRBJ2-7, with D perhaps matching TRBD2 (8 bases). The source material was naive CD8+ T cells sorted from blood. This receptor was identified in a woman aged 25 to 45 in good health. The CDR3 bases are TGTGCCAGCAGCCCCGGGAGGGGGCTTACCTACGAGCAGTACTTC. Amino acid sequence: CASSPGRGLTYEQYF.